Presented here are 7 T cell receptor beta chains from one specimen sequenced in a study of breast tumors, draining lymph nodes, adjacent tissues. Axillary draining lymph nodes of breast cancer patients supplied the node samples. TCRdb analysed the multiplex PCR reads with MiXCR anew, one entry per CDR3 protein. The sample has approximately 150,000 distinct CDR3 sequences; about 33% are singletons. The sequencing input was axillary lymph node tissue. These receptors all come from a female donor with breast cancer. Some clones in this sample may be carry-over from other donors' samples.

A word on this clonotype: A read error may explain this, as a much larger clone is one base away. The rearrangement joins TRBV5-6 to TRBJ1-5; D unresolved. Between the trimmed V and J ends, which lost 0 bases and 9 bases, there was a span of 7 bases. The CDR3 contains 12 residues. CDR1 is SGHDT, CDR2 YYEEEE, per germline. CDR3: CASSLGSPPQHF. The CDR3 DNA sequence: TGTGCCAGCAGCTTGGGCAGTCCGCCCCAGCATTTT. The full variable domain, completed using reference TRBV5-6 and TRBJ1-5, is DAGVTQSPTHLIKTRGQQVTLRCSPKSGHDTVSWYQQALGQGPQFIFQYYEEEERQRGNFPDRFSGHQFPNYSSELNVNALLLGDSALYLCASSLGSPPQHFGDGTRLSIL.

This clonotype was seen many times. The V call is TRBV4-2, the J call TRBJ2-7, with 11 bases aligning to TRBD2. CDR1 is LGHNA and CDR2 is YNFKEQ in the germline V gene. The ends lost 4 bases at V and 3 bases at J; junction bases unmatched: 2. The CDR3 runs 14 residues. The CDR3, as DNA: TGTGCCAGCAGCCCTAGCGGGGGGCTCTACGAGCAGTACTTC. This translates into CASSPSGGLYEQYF.

This clonotype came up many times. The chain couples TRBV7-3 to TRBJ2-6; 7 nucleotides align to TRBD2. J lost 3 bases, V lost 2 bases, and 4 bases had no gene match. Germline values: CDR1 SGHTA, CDR2 FQGTGA. This CDR3 spans 16 amino acids. The CDR3: CASSLGGGSGANVLTF. The CDR3 region has the DNA TGTGCCAGCAGCTTAGGGGGGGGGAGTGGGGCCAACGTCCTGACTTTC.

About this clonotype itself: A much larger clone is a single base away; this may be a read error. The chain carries TRBV12-3 or TRBV12-4 and TRBJ2-5, with D perhaps TRBD1 (5 bases). CDR3 size: 14 residues. V was cut by 3 bases and J by 3 bases, with 11 bases left in between. CDR3 DNA: TGTGCCAGCAGTTTCGAAGCAGGGAAAGAGACCCAGTACTTC. Protein sequence: CASSFEAGKETQYF.

Only a few counts were recorded for this clonotype. V is TRBV20-1 and J is TRBJ1-1; D call uncertain. The V and J ends lost 5 bases and 3 bases respectively, with 13 bases between them. The CDR3 length is 13 residues. In germline, CDR1 is DFQATT, CDR2 SNEGSKA (reference sequence). Written as DNA, the CDR3 is TGCAGTGCTCCTCTTGACTGGCACACTGAAGCTTTCTTT. Its translation: CSAPLDWHTEAFF.

In its sample, this clonotype was seen many times. This chain uses TRBV3-1 with TRBJ1-2; TRBD1 might be the D (6 bases). CDR3 length equals 13 residues. Germline V gene lookup returns CDR1 LGHDT and CDR2 YNNKEL (reference sequence). V was trimmed by 5 bases and J by 7 bases, leaving 14 bases between them. This chain's CDR3 is CASSTGSLGGYTF. Written as DNA, the CDR3 is TGTGCCAGCAGCACAGGGTCTTTGGGTGGCTACACCTTC. Filled out from reference TRBV3-1 and TRBJ1-2, the complete variable domain reads DTAVSQTPKYLVTQMGNDKSIKCEQNLGHDTMYWYKQDSKKFLKIMFSYNNKELIINETVPNRFSPKSPDKAHLNLHINSLELGDSAVYFCASSTGSLGGYTFGSGTRLTVV.

This clonotype came up a few times. The rearrangement links TRBV28 to TRBJ1-5; D perhaps matches TRBD1 (6 bases). The CDR3 is 13 residues long. V was trimmed by 6 bases and J by 9 bases, leaving 15 bases between them. In germline, CDR1 is MDHEN, CDR2 SYDVKM. The DNA of the CDR3 is TGTGCCAGCAGGGGGGCGACCCGAAGGCCCCAGCATTTT. Its protein product is CASRGATRRPQHF.